This T cell receptor (beta chain) stems from a study of control samples from healthy donors and cancer patients. Profiling relied on immunoSEQ multiplex PCR, and the TCRdb table lists in-frame clones only, not all of them. The sample holds tens of thousands of clones, 70% to 85% seen once. The CDR3 consists of 16 residues. Germline loops: CDR1 MNHEY, CDR2 SVGAGI. Trimming pared 0 bases from V and 1 base from J, leaving 9 bases between. In this sample, this clone turned up a few times. The TCR originated in a man between 65 and 85 years old with lung cancer. The chain joins TRBV6-5 to TRBJ2-2; D is undetermined. Sequenced material: PBMCs. Here the CDR3 reads CASSYSMRWNTGELFF. The CDR3 DNA follows: TGTGCCAGCAGTTACTCGATGAGGTGGAACACCGGGGAGCTGTTTTTT.